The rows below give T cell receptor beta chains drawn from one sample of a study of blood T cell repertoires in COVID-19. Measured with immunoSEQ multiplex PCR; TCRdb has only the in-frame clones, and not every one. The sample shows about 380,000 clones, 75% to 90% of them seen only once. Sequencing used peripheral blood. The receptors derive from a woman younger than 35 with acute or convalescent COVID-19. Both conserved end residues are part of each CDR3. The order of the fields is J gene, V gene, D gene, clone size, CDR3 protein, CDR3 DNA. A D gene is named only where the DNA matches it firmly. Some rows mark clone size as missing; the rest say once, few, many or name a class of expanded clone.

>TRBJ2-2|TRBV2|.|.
CASSDLGGSPTGELFF
TGTGCCAGCAGTGACTTGGGTGGTAGCCCTACCGGGGAGCTGTTTTTT
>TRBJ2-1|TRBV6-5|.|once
CASMTGDSYNEQFF
TGTGCCAGCATGACGGGGGACTCCTACAATGAGCAGTTCTTC
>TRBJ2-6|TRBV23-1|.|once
CASSQSGSLLSGANVLTF
TGCGCCAGCAGTCAATCCGGGTCACTCCTCTCTGGGGCCAACGTCCTGACTTTC
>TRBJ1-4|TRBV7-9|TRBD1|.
CASSLGSGGDEKLFF
TGTGCCAGCAGCTTAGGGTCAGGGGGCGATGAAAAACTGTTTTTT
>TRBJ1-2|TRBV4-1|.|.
CASSHNREPQNGYTF
TGCGCCAGCAGCCATAATCGGGAACCCCAGAATGGCTACACCTTC
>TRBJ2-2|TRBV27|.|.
CASNNRQGYTGELFF
TGTGCCAGCAATAATCGGCAGGGATACACCGGGGAGCTGTTTTTT
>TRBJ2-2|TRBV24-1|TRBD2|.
CATQRTERESGELFF
TGTGCCACCCAAAGGACCGAGCGGGAGTCCGGGGAGCTGTTTTTT
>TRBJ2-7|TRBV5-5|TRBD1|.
CASSWTGSEQYF
TGTGCCAGCAGCTGGACAGGGTCCGAGCAGTACTTC
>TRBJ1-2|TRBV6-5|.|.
CASKGGFNYGYTF
TGTGCCAGCAAGGGAGGTTTTAACTATGGCTACACCTTC
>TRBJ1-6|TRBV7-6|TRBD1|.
CASSLGTGEQGGSPLHF
TGTGCCAGCAGCCTCGGGACAGGGGAGCAGGGCGGTTCACCCCTCCACTTT
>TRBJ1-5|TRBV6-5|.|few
CASSYAFQGQPQHF
TGTGCCAGCAGTTACGCCTTCCAGGGCCAGCCCCAGCATTTT
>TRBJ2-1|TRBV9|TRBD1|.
CASSVGGTGAYNEQFF
TGTGCCAGCAGCGTAGGTGGGACAGGAGCCTACAATGAGCAGTTCTTC
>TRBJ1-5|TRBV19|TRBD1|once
CASGFTGDQPQHF
TGTGCCAGTGGTTTTACAGGGGATCAGCCCCAGCATTTT
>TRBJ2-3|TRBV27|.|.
CASSPTRGVTQYF
TGTGCCAGCAGTCCAACACGAGGAGTAACGCAGTATTTT
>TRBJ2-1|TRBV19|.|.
CASSPTLNEQFF
TGTGCCAGTAGTCCGACATTGAATGAGCAGTTCTTC
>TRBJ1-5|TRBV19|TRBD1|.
CASNDRGSSNQPQHF
TGTGCCAGTAACGACAGGGGCTCTAGCAATCAGCCCCAGCATTTT
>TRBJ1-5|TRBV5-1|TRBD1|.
CASSPGDRGELQPQHF
TGCGCCAGCAGCCCGGGGGACAGGGGAGAGCTCCAGCCCCAGCATTTT
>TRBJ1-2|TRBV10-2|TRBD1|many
CASSESRQGLGYTF
TGCGCCAGCAGTGAGTCTCGACAGGGCCTAGGCTACACCTTC
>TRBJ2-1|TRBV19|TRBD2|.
CASSSLSGGPKRNEQFF
TGTGCCAGTAGTTCACTTAGCGGGGGGCCCAAAAGGAATGAGCAGTTCTTC
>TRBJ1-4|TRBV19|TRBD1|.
CASSLGQGVTNEKLFF
TGTGCCAGTAGTCTGGGACAGGGGGTGACGAATGAAAAACTGTTTTTT
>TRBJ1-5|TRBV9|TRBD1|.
CASSAIGTDNQPQHF
TGTGCCAGCAGCGCGATAGGGACAGATAATCAGCCCCAGCATTTT
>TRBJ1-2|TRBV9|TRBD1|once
CASSALLGQGLEYGYTF
TGTGCCAGCAGCGCTTTACTGGGACAGGGACTCGAGTATGGCTACACCTTC
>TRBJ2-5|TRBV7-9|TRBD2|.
CASSLDAAGVQETQYF
TGTGCCAGCAGCTTAGACGCAGCGGGGGTCCAAGAGACCCAGTACTTC
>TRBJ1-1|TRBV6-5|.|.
CASTTAGGNTEAFF
TGTGCCAGCACCACTGCGGGGGGGAACACTGAAGCTTTCTTT
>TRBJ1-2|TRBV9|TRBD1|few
CASSSSDRGVYGYTF
TGTGCCAGCAGCTCGTCGGACAGGGGAGTCTATGGCTACACCTTC
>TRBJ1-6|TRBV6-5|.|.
CASSYSGVESPLHF
TGTGCCAGCAGTTACTCCGGGGTTGAATCACCCCTCCACTTT
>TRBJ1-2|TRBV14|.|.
CASSRSGFYWERGGRVAVDYGYTF
TGTGCCAGCAGCCGTTCGGGTTTTTATTGGGAACGGGGGGGCAGGGTGGCAGTGGACTATGGCTACACCTTC
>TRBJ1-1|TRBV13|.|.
CASSLAPGNTEAFF
TGTGCCAGCAGCTTAGCTCCGGGGAACACTGAAGCTTTCTTT
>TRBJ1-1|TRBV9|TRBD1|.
CASSSRQGNTEAFF
TGTGCCAGCAGCTCACGACAGGGGAACACTGAAGCTTTCTTT
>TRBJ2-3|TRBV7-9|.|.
CASRPISGRTDTQYF
TGTGCCAGCAGACCAATTTCGGGGAGGACAGATACGCAGTATTTT
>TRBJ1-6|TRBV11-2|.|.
CASSLGGLRSSYNSPLHF
TGTGCCAGCAGCTTGGGAGGGCTCCGGAGCTCCTATAATTCACCCCTCCACTTT
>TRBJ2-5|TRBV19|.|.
CASSPLLGETQYF
TGTGCCAGTAGTCCTCTTCTCGGAGAGACCCAGTACTTC